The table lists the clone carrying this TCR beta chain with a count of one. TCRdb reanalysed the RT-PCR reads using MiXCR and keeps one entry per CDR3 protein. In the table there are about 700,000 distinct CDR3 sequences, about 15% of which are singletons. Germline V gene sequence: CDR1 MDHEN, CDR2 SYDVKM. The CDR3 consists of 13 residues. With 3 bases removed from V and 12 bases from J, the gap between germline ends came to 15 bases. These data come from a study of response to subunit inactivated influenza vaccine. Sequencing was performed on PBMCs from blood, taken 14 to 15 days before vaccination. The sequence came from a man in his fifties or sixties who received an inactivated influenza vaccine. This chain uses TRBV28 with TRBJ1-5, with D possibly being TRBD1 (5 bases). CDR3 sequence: CASSFKGRRLQHF. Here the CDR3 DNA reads TGTGCCAGCAGTTTTAAGGGGAGGCGACTCCAGCATTTT.